This is a list of T cell receptor beta chains from one sample in a study of Ad26.COV2.S vaccination and SARS-CoV-2 variants. Generated by immunoSEQ multiplex PCR, the TCRdb table keeps only in-frame clones and is missing some. The table has about 180,000 clones, approximately 88% seen once. Material: peripheral blood, obtained after recovery from COVID-19. These receptors all come from a human donor who had recovered from COVID-19. CDR3s include the opening cysteine and the closing phenylalanine or tryptophan. Some rows mark clone size as missing; the rest say once, few, many or name a class of expanded clone.

v_call	clone_size	j_call	cdr3_aa
TRBV29-1	NA	TRBJ1-2	CSVEDSRGVTF
TRBV28	few	TRBJ1-2	CASSPGNYGYTF
TRBV28	NA	TRBJ1-2	CASSPGHGNYGYTF
TRBV18	NA	TRBJ2-7	CASSPGSASSYEQYF
TRBV9	few	TRBJ1-2	CASTPASYGYTF
TRBV7-9	NA	TRBJ2-7	CASSHGLAEPPGEQYF
TRBV9	NA	TRBJ1-2	CASSPRTGGFGYTF
TRBV4-1	NA	TRBJ1-4	CASSQDKEEKLFF
TRBV28	NA	TRBJ1-3	CASSPSGNTIYF
TRBV7-2	NA	TRBJ2-1	CASSSGLAGGRDEQFF
TRBV7-9	NA	TRBJ2-1	CASSLASGTAGEQFF
TRBV11-3	NA	TRBJ1-1	CASSHGQGSNTEAFF
TRBV29-1	once	TRBJ1-2	CSSRQGAFPYTF
TRBV5-1	NA	TRBJ1-4	CASSPGHGNEKLFF
TRBV6-1	NA	TRBJ1-5	CASSAGTGNFGNQPQHF
TRBV5-6	NA	TRBJ1-2	CASSSGGKKNYGYTF
TRBV5-4	NA	TRBJ1-5	CASSLEGNDQPQHF
TRBV9	NA	TRBJ2-6	CASSATGSGANVLTF
TRBV4-1	NA	TRBJ2-6	CASSQGSAGANVLTF
TRBV19	few	TRBJ1-5	CASSIAHLYNQPQHF
TRBV6-6	NA	TRBJ1-6	CASSFAGQDGLHF
TRBV10-3	few	TRBJ1-1	CAITRQGNTEAFF
TRBV7-2	NA	TRBJ1-3	CASSPGGTSSGNTIYF
TRBV29-1	NA	TRBJ1-6	CSVGGDLGSPLHF
TRBV7-3	few	TRBJ2-1	CASSWGQGEYNEQFF
TRBV7-2	NA	TRBJ2-2	CASSFGTGELFF
TRBV9	once	TRBJ2-7	CASSADANEQYF
TRBV10-3	NA	TRBJ2-1	CASGLADNEQFF
TRBV29-1	NA	TRBJ2-7	CSALGDLSYEQYF
TRBV7-9	once	TRBJ2-5	CASSSRLAGARETQYF
TRBV6-2/TRBV6-3	NA	TRBJ1-5	CASSYGTGSPQPQHF
TRBV9	NA	TRBJ2-1	CASSVTETSRANNEQFF
TRBV21-1	NA	TRBJ1-1	CASSKSPTGGGNTEAFF
TRBV18	NA	TRBJ2-1	CASSLLSGRMGNEQFF
TRBV4-1	NA	TRBJ2-5	CASRSGGAQTQYF
TRBV9	NA	TRBJ1-4	CASSPWTGGNEKLFF
TRBV29-1	NA	TRBJ1-2	CSVEAGSNYGYTF
TRBV9	NA	TRBJ2-3	CASSVGTDTQYF
TRBV5-4	NA	TRBJ2-2	CASSPRQGDGELFF
TRBV6-4	NA	TRBJ1-1	CASSDSPFGTGNTEAFF
TRBV7-7	NA	TRBJ2-1	CASSPRVISYNEQFF
TRBV5-4	NA	TRBJ2-7	CASSFNGGNYEQYF
TRBV4-1	NA	TRBJ2-3	CASSSFGSPDTQYF
TRBV20-1	NA	TRBJ2-7	CSADRHEQYF
TRBV2	NA	TRBJ1-3	CASQLPGGRDTIYF
TRBV9	NA	TRBJ2-2	CASSPLPGGTGELFF
TRBV19	NA	TRBJ2-3	CASSIGAGPDTQYF